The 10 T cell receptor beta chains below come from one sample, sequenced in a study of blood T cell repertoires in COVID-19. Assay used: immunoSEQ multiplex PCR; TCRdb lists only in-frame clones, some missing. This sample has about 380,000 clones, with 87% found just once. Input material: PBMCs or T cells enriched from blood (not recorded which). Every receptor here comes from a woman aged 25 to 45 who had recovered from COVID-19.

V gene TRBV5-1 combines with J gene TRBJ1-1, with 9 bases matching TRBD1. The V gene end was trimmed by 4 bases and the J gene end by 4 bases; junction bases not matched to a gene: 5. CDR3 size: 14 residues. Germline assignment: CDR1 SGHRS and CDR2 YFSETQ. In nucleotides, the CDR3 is TGCGCCAGCAGCGGGGGACAGGGTAGCACTGAAGCTTTCTTT. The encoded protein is CASSGGQGSTEAFF.

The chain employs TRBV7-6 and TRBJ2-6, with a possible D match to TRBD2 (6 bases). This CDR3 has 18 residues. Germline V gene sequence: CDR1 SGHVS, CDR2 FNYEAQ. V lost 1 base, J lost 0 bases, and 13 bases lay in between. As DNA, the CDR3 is TGTGCCAGCAGCTTAGGAGGACTATCCCTCTCTGGGGCCAACGTCCTGACTTTC. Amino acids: CASSLGGLSLSGANVLTF.

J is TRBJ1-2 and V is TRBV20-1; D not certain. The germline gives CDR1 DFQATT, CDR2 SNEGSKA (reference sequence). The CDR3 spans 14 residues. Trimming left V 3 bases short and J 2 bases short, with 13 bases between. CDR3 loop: CSASPESLNYGYTF. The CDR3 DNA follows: TGCAGTGCTAGTCCCGAGTCCCTCAACTATGGCTACACCTTC.

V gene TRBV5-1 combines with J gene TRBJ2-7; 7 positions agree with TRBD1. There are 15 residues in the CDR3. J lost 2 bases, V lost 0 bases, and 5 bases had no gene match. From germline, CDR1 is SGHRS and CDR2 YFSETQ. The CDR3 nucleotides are TGCGCCAGCAGCTTGGAACCCGGGACAGCCTACGAGCAGTACTTC. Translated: CASSLEPGTAYEQYF.

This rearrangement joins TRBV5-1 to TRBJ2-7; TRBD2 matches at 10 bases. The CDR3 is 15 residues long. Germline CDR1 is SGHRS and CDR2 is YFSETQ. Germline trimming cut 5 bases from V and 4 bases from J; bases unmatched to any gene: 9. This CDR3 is CASSLLAGVSYEQYF. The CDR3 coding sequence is TGCGCCAGCAGTTTGCTAGCGGGAGTCTCATACGAGCAGTACTTC.

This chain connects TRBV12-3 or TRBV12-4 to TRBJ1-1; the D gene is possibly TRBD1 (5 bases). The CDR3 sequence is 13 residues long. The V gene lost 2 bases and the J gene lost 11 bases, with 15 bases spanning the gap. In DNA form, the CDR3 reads TGTGCCAGCAGTTTAAGACAGTCAGAGGAGGCTTTCTTT. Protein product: CASSLRQSEEAFF.

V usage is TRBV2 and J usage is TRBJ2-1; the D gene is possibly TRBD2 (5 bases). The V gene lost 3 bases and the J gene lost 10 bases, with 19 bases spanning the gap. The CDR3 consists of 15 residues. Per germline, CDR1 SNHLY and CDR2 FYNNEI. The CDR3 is CASSDGGLNAGEQFF. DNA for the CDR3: TGTGCCAGCAGTGACGGCGGACTCAACGCCGGAGAGCAGTTCTTC.

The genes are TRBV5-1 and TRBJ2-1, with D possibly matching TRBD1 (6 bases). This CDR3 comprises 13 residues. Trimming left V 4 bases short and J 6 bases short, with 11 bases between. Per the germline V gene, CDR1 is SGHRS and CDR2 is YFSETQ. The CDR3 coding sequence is TGCGCCAGCAGCCCAATACAGGGCAATGAGCAGTTCTTC. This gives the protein CASSPIQGNEQFF.

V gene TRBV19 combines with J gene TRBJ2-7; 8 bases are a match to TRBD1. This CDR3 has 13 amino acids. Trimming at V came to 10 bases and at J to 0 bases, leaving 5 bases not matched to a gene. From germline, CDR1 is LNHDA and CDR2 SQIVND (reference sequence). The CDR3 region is CATRQGHSYEQYF. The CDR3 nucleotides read TGTGCCACGCGACAGGGGCACTCCTACGAGCAGTACTTC.

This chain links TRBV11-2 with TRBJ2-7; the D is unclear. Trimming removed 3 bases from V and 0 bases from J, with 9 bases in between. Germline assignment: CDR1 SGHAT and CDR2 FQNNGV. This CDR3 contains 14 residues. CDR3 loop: CASSFGLPSYEQYF. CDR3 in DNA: TGTGCCAGCAGCTTTGGGCTGCCCTCCTACGAGCAGTACTTC.